These 16 T cell receptor beta chains were sequenced from one sample in a study of identical twins. TCRdb reprocessed the 5' RACE reads with MiXCR, giving one entry per CDR3 protein. The data hold over 550,000 distinct CDR3 sequences, with 7.1% observed a single time. The same data also contributed to another study, on yellow fever vaccine responses in identical twins.

Sequenced material: PBMCs. The receptors originated from a woman between 18 and 30 years old in good health.

The V and J genes are TRBV7-7 and TRBJ2-7; TRBD2 aligns across 8 bases. This CDR3 spans 15 amino acids. CDR1 SSHAT and CDR2 FNYEAQ come from the germline V gene (reference sequence). The V segment lost 3 bases and the J segment 4 bases; nucleotides outside the gene matches: 8. CDR3 coding DNA: TGTGCCAGCAGCTTCCAACTAGCGGCCCATTACGAGCAGTACGTC. This sequence encodes CASSFQLAAHYEQYV.

This clonotype was detected only a few times. The J gene is TRBJ2-1, the V gene TRBV6-2 or TRBV6-3; 11 nucleotides match TRBD1. Germline-derived CDR1 and CDR2 are MNHEY and SVGEGT. The CDR3 contains 14 residues. V was pared by 6 bases and J by 7 bases, with 5 bases of the junction left unmatched. CDR3 in DNA: TGTGCCAGCAGAGGACAGGGGGCGGGTAATGAGCAGTTCTTC. Residues: CASRGQGAGNEQFF.

In this sample, this clonotype turned up a few times. A much more abundant neighbour one base away suggests this may be a read error. This chain joins TRBV20-1 and TRBJ2-5; D call uncertain. The CDR3 runs 11 residues. Germline V gives CDR1 DFQATT, CDR2 SNEGSKA (reference sequence). V shed 3 bases and J shed 2 bases, with 4 bases lying between them. The CDR3 loop reads CSARKQETQYF. CDR3 coding DNA: TGCAGTGCTAGGAAGCAAGAGACCCAGTACTTC.

This clonotype was found a few times. This chain joins TRBV20-1 and TRBJ2-5; the match to TRBD1 covers 7 bases. J gave up 6 bases and V 7 bases, and 8 bases lay outside the gene matches. CDR1 and CDR2 from the germline V gene are DFQATT and SNEGSKA (reference sequence). CDR3 size: 12 residues. The CDR3 region is CSVGGLGKTQYF. The CDR3 DNA sequence: TGCAGTGTAGGGGGCCTGGGGAAGACCCAGTACTTC.

This clonotype has at least ten counts. The chain employs TRBV20-1 and TRBJ1-6, with 9 positions matching TRBD1. Trimming cost V 3 bases and J 6 bases; bases outside gene matches: 6. CDR3 length: 15 residues. CDR1 is DFQATT and CDR2 is SNEGSKA in the germline V gene (reference sequence). As DNA, the CDR3 is TGCAGTGCTAGGGAGACAGGGGGAGGTAATTCACCCCTCCACTTT. The encoded protein is CSARETGGGNSPLHF.

This chain joins TRBV2 and TRBJ2-1; 7 nucleotides align to TRBD1. Per the germline V gene, CDR1 is SNHLY and CDR2 is FYNNEI. The J segment lost 5 bases and the V segment lost 8 bases, leaving 9 bases of the junction unmatched. The CDR3 sequence is 14 residues long. The CDR3 is CASAKTGQNNEQFF. As DNA, the CDR3 is TGTGCCAGCGCTAAGACAGGGCAGAACAATGAGCAGTTCTTC.

This clonotype was found many times. V is TRBV7-9 and J is TRBJ1-2; 7 bases map to TRBD1. Per the germline V gene, CDR1 is SEHNR and CDR2 is FQNEAQ (reference sequence). J lost 4 bases, V lost 0 bases, and 8 bases had no gene match. The CDR3 length is 16 residues. Written as DNA, the CDR3 is TGTGCCAGCAGCTTAGCCGGGACAGTGGTACGCTATGGCTACACCTTC. Its translation: CASSLAGTVVRYGYTF.

V gene TRBV7-6 combines with J gene TRBJ2-7; D remains unclear. There are 13 residues in the CDR3. Trimming shortened V by 3 bases and J by 6 bases, and 12 bases separated the two germline ends. The germline V gene has CDR1 SGHVS and CDR2 FNYEAQ. CDR3 coding DNA: TGTGCCAGCAGCTTTACCCCCACTGGCGAGCAGTACGTC. It encodes CASSFTPTGEQYV.

This clonotype appeared many times. The gene calls are TRBV5-1 and TRBJ2-6; no reliable D call. The germline gives CDR1 SGHRS, CDR2 YFSETQ. Trimming took 2 bases from V and 0 from J, leaving 9 bases between them. The CDR3 runs to 16 residues. CDR3 residues: CASSFITSSGANVLTF. The CDR3, as DNA: TGCGCCAGCAGCTTTATCACGAGCTCTGGGGCCAACGTCCTGACTTTC.

The rearrangement joins TRBV25-1 to TRBJ2-1, with a weak D call TRBD2 (6 bases). Deletions cut 5 bases from V and 10 bases from J, with 21 bases between. Germline V lookup: CDR1 MGHDK, CDR2 SYGVNS. This CDR3 comprises 15 residues. CDR3 sequence (DNA): TGTGCCAGCAGTTCGACTAACCAAGGGAGGTCCGAGCAGTTCTTC. It yields the protein CASSSTNQGRSEQFF.

This clonotype appeared many times. The chain couples TRBV6-5 to TRBJ2-1; weak D call: TRBD1 (5 bases). This CDR3 contains 15 residues. With 0 bases removed from V and 5 bases from J, the gap between germline ends came to 11 bases. Germline V CDR1 and CDR2: MNHEY, SVGAGI. CDR3 region: CASSYSSRVDNEQFF. CDR3 sequence (DNA): TGTGCCAGCAGTTACTCGAGCAGGGTGGACAATGAGCAGTTCTTC.

This clonotype was detected a few times. V and J are TRBV5-1 and TRBJ2-5, with a possible D match to TRBD1 (6 bases). Trimming pared 4 bases from V and 5 bases from J, leaving 15 bases between. Germline CDR1 reads SGHRS; CDR2 reads YFSETQ. This CDR3 spans 14 amino acids. In DNA, the CDR3 is TGCGCCAGCAGCCCGACTGCAGGGGTGGAGACCCAGTACTTC. Residues: CASSPTAGVETQYF.

At least ten counts were recorded for this clonotype. J is TRBJ2-3 and V is TRBV12-3 or TRBV12-4; D remains ambiguous. V was trimmed by 7 bases and J by 0 bases, leaving 14 bases between them. This CDR3 has 15 amino acids. CDR3 in DNA: TGTGCCAGCACCCCACTCAAGGGCAGCACAGATACGCAGTATTTT. Protein product: CASTPLKGSTDTQYF.

This clonotype occurred many times. V is TRBV7-2 and J is TRBJ1-1; 10 bases map to TRBD1. V lost 5 bases and J lost 3; bases outside the gene matches: 9. This CDR3 comprises 16 residues. The germline CDR1 and CDR2 sequences are SGHTA and FQGNSA. The CDR3 coding sequence is TGTGCCAGCAGCCCACGTCCCGGGACAGGGGACACTGAAGCTTTCTTT. Translating it yields CASSPRPGTGDTEAFF.

Only a few counts were recorded for this clonotype. The chain joins TRBV12-3 or TRBV12-4 to TRBJ1-1; 7 positions match TRBD1. Trimming removed 7 bases from V and 5 bases from J; junction bases left unmatched: 10. This CDR3 has 14 residues. The CDR3 region has the DNA TGTGCCAGCAACCCCGAAGGGGGCGCGACTGAAGCTTTCTTT. Residues: CASNPEGGATEAFF.

The chain couples TRBV6-1 to TRBJ1-3, with D hard to call. CDR3 size: 16 residues. V lost 5 bases and J 1 base, leaving 15 bases between the germline ends. The germline CDR1 and CDR2 sequences are MNHNS and SASEGT. Here the CDR3 reads CASSRRTANSGNTIYF. The CDR3 DNA reads TGTGCCAGCAGTAGACGGACGGCCAATTCTGGAAACACCATATATTTT.